This TCR beta chain was documented in a study of T cell repertoires in cytomegalovirus infection. The CDR3 loop spans 15 amino acids. J was trimmed by 3 bases and V by 3 bases; bases with no gene match: 4. Germline CDR1 reads SGHDT; CDR2 reads YYEEEE. Whole-study findings and limits: Carriers of CMV plus the relevant HLA were identified by cumulative public TCR beta family frequency.

In regard to this clonotype: Its target is unknown.

MiXCR, applied by TCRdb to the reads, yields one record per CDR3 protein. The data show 350,000 to 550,000 distinct CDR3 sequences, approximately 30% seen once. This clonotype was sampled from a human donor in good health (CMV status not recorded). Some clones in this sample may be carry-over from other donors' samples. The material sequenced was PBMCs. The chain recombines TRBV5-6 with TRBJ1-2; 11 positions match TRBD1. In nucleotides, the CDR3 is TGTGCCAGCAGCTCCGGACAGGGGGCTTACTATGGCTACACCTTC. Its protein is CASSSGQGAYYGYTF.